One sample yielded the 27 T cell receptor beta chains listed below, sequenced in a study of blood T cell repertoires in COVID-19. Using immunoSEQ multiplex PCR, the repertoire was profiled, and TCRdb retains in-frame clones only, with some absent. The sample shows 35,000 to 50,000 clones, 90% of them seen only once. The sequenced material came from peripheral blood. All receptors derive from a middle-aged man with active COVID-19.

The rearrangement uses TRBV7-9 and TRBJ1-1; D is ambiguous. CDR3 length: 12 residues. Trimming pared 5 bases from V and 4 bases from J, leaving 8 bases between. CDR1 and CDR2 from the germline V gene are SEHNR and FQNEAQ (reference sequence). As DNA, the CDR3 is TGTGCCAGCAGCATTAGGAGCACTGAAGCTTTCTTT. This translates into CASSIRSTEAFF.

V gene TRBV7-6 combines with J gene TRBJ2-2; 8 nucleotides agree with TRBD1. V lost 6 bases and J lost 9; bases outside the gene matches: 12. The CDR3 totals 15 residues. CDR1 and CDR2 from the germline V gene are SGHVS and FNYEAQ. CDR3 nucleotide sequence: TGTGCCAGCAGTGGGGAGGACAGGGTATACCGGGAGCTGTTTTTT. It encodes CASSGEDRVYRELFF.

Written as DNA, the CDR3 is TGTGCCAGCAGCTTGGGACAGGGCCACCTTCAGTTCTTC. It codes for CASSLGQGHLQFF. This chain connects TRBV5-6 to TRBJ2-1, with 7 bases fitting TRBD1. The ends lost 0 bases at V and 13 bases at J; junction bases unmatched: 7. The CDR3 totals 13 residues. Germline CDR1 SGHDT, CDR2 YYEEEE. The full variable domain, with the rest looked up from reference TRBV5-6 and TRBJ2-1, is DAGVTQSPTHLIKTRGQQVTLRCSPKSGHDTVSWYQQALGQGPQFIFQYYEEEERQRGNFPDRFSGHQFPNYSSELNVNALLLGDSALYLCASSLGQGHLQFFGPGTRLTVL.

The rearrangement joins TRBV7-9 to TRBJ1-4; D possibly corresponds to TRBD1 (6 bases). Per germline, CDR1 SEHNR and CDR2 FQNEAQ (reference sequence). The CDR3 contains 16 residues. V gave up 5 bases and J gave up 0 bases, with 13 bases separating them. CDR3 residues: CASSAGGGATNEKLFF. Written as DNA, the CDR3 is TGTGCCAGCAGCGCAGGCGGGGGCGCAACTAATGAAAAACTGTTTTTT.

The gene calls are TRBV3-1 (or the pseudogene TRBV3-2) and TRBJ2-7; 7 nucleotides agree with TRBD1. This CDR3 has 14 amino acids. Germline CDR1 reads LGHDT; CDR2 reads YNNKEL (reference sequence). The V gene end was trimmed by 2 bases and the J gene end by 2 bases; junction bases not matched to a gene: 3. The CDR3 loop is CASSQNRGAYEQYF. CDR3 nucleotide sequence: TGTGCCAGCAGCCAAAACAGGGGTGCCTACGAGCAGTACTTC.

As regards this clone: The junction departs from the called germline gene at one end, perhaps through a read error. As DNA, the CDR3 is TGTGCCAGCAGCTCCAACGGACTAGCGGGGGGGGTCTTC. This translates into CASSSNGLAGGVF. The chain uses TRBV7-6 and TRBJ2-1, with TRBD2 identical over 15 bases. The CDR3 is 13 residues long. CDR1 is SGHVS and CDR2 is FNYEAQ in the germline V gene.

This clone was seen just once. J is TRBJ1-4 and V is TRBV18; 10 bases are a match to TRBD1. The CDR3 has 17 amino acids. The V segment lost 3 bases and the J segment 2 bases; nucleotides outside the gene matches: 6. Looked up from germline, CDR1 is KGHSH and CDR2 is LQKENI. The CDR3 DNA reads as TGTGCCAGCTCACCCAACGGACAGGGGGTCACTAATGAAAAACTGTTTTTT. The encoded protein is CASSPNGQGVTNEKLFF.

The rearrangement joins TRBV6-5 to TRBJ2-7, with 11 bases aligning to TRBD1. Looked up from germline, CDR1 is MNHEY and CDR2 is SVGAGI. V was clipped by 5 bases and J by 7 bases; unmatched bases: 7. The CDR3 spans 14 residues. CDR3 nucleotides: TGTGCCAGCAGTCTTGGACAGGGGGCGTATGAGCAGTACTTC. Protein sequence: CASSLGQGAYEQYF.

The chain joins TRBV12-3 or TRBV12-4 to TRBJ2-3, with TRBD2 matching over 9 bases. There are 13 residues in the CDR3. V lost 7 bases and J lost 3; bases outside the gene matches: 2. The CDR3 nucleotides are TGTGCCAGCACCCTAGCGGGAACAGATACGCAGTATTTT. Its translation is CASTLAGTDTQYF.

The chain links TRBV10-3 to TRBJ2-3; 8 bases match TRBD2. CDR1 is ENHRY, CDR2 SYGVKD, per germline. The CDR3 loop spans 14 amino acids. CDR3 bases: TGTGCGACTAAGCCAAGCGGGGGTGCGGATACGCAGTATTTT. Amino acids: CATKPSGGADTQYF.

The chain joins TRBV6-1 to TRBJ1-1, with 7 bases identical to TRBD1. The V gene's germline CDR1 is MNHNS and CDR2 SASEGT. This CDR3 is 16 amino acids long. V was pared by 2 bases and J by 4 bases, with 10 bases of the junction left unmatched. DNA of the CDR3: TGTGCCAGCAGTGAAAGGACCGTGACAGGGACCACTGAAGCTTTCTTT. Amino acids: CASSERTVTGTTEAFF.

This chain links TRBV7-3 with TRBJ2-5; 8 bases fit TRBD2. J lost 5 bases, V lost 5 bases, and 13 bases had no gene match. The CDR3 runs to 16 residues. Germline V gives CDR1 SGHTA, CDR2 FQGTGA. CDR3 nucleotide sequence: TGTGCCAGCAGCCCCTGGGGTAGCGGGGTTTCGGAGACCCAGTACTTC. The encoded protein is CASSPWGSGVSETQYF.

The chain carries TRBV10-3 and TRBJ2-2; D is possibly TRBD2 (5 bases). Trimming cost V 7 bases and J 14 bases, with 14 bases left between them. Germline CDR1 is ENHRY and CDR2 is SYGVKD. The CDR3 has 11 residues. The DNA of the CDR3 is TGTGCCATCAAATTCGGGCGGGTACTGTTTTTT. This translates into CAIKFGRVLFF.

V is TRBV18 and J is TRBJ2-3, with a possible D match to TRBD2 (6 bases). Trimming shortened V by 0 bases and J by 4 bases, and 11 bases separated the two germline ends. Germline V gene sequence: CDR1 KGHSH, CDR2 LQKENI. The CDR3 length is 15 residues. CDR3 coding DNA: TGTGCCAGCTCACCACCCCTGCGGGGCGCAGATACGCAGTATTTT. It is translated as CASSPPLRGADTQYF.

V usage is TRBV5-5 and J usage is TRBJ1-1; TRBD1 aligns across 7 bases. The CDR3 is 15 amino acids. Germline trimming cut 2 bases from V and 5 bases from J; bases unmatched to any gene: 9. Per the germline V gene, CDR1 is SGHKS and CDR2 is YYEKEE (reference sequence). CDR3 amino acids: CASSFPSTGWTEAFF. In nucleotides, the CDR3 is TGTGCCAGCAGCTTTCCTTCGACAGGGTGGACTGAAGCTTTCTTT.

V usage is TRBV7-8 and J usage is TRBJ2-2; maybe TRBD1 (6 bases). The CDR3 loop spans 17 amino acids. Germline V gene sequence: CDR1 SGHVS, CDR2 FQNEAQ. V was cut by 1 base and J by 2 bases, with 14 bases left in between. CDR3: CASSLVPGQTNTGELFF. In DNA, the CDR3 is TGTGCCAGCAGCTTAGTACCGGGACAAACAAACACCGGGGAGCTGTTTTTT.

The CDR3 spells CASSKNGAGETQYF. In nucleotides, the CDR3 is TGTGCCAGCAGCAAAAATGGAGCGGGAGAGACCCAGTACTTC. This chain uses TRBV7-3 with TRBJ2-5; D perhaps matches TRBD2 (6 bases). Trimming removed 5 bases at V and 4 bases at J, with 14 bases between. The CDR3 totals 14 residues. The germline CDR1 and CDR2 sequences are SGHTA and FQGTGA.

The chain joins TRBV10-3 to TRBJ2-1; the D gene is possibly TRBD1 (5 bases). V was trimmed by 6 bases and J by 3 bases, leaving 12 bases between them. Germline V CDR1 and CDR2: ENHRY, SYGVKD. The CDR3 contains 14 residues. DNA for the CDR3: TGTGCCATCAGCTACTCGACAGTCTACAATGAGCAGTTCTTC. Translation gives CAISYSTVYNEQFF.

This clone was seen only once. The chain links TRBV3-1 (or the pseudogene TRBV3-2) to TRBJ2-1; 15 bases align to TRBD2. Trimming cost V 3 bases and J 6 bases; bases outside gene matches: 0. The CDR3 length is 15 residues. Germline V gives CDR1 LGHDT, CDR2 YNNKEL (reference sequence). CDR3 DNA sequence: TGTGCCAGCAGCCAGGGACTAGCGGGGGGCAATGAGCAGTTCTTC. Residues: CASSQGLAGGNEQFF.

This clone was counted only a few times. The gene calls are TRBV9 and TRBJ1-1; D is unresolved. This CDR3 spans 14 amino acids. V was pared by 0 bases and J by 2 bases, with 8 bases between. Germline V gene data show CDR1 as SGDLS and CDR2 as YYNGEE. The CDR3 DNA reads TGTGCCAGCAGCGTAGGCGGGAAAAACACTGAAGCTTTCTTT. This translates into CASSVGGKNTEAFF.

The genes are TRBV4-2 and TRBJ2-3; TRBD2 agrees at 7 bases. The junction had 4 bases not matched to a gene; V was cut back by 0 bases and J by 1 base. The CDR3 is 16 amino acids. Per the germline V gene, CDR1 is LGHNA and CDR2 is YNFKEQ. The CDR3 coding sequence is TGTGCCAGCAGCCAAGACAAGCGGGGAGGCACAGATACGCAGTATTTT. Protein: CASSQDKRGGTDTQYF.

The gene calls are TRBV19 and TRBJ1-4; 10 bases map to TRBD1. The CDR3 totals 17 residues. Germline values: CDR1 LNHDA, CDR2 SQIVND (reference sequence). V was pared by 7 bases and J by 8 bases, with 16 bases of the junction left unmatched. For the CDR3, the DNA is TGTGCCAGTAACCCTACCTGGTCGGGGACAGGGGTGGAAAAACTGTTTTTT. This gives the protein CASNPTWSGTGVEKLFF.

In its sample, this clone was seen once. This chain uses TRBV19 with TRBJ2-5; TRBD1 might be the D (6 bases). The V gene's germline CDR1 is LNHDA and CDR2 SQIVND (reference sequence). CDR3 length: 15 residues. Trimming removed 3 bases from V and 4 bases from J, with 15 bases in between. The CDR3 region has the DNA TGTGCCAGTAGTATTCGTCAGGGGCTGCGAGAGACCCAGTACTTC. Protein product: CASSIRQGLRETQYF.

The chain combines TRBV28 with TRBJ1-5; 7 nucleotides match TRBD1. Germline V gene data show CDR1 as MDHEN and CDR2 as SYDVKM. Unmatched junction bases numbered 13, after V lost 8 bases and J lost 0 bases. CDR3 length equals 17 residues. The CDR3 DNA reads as TGTGCCAGCGGCACTCCAGGGGGACGTTATAGCAATCAGCCCCAGCATTTT. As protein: CASGTPGGRYSNQPQHF.

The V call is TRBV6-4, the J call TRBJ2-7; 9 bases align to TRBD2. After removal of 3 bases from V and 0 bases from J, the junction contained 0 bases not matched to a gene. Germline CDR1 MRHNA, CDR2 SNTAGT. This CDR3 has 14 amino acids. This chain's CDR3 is CASSETSGSYEQYF. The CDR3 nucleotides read TGTGCCAGCAGTGAGACTAGCGGCTCCTACGAGCAGTACTTC.

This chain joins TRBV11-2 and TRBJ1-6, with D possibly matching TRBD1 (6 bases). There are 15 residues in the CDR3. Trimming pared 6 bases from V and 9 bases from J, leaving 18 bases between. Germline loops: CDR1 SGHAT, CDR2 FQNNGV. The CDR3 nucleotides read TGTGCCAGCAGACCCCTGGACAGTGAATCTTCACCCCTCCACTTT. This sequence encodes CASRPLDSESSPLHF. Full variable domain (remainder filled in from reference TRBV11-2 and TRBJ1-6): EAGVAQSPRYKIIEKRQSVAFWCNPISGHATLYWYQQILGQGPKLLIQFQNNGVVDDSQLPKDRFSAERLKGVDSTLKIQPAKLEDSAVYLCASRPLDSESSPLHFGNGTRLTVT.

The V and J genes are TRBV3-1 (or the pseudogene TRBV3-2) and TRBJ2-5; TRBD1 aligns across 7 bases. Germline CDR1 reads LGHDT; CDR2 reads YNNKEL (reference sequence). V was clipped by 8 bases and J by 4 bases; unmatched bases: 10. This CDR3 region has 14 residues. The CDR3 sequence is CASGRKGAGETQYF. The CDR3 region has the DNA TGTGCCAGCGGACGAAAGGGGGCCGGAGAGACCCAGTACTTC.